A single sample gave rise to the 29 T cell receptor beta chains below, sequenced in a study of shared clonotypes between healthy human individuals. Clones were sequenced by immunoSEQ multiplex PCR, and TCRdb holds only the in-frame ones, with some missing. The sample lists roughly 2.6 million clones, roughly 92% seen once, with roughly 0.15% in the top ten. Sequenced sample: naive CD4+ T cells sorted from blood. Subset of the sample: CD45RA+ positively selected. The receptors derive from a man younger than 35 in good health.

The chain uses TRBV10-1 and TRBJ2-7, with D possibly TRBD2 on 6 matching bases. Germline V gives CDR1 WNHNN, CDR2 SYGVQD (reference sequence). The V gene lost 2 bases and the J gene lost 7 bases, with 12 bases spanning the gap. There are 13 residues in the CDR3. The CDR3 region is CASSEKGGEEQYF. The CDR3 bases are TGCGCCAGCAGTGAGAAGGGAGGAGAAGAGCAGTACTTC.

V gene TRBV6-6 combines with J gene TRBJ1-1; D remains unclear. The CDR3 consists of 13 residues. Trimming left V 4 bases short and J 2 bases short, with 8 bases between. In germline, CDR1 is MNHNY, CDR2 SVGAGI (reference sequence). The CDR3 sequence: CASSSYINTEAFF. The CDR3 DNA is TGTGCCAGCAGTTCATATATAAACACTGAAGCTTTCTTT.

The CDR3 here is CASSLDRVFEQYF. In DNA form, the CDR3 reads TGTGCCAGCAGCTTGGACAGGGTTTTCGAGCAGTACTTC. The chain employs TRBV7-2 and TRBJ2-7; 8 bases are shared with TRBD1. V was pared by 3 bases and J by 6 bases, with 4 bases of the junction left unmatched. CDR1 and CDR2 from the germline V gene are SGHTA and FQGNSA. The CDR3 is 13 residues long.

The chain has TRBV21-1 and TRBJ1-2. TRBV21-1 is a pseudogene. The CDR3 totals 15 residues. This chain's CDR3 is CASSSTLGRDYGYTF. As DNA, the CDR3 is TGTGCCAGCAGCTCCACTCTGGGACGGGACTATGGCTACACCTTC.

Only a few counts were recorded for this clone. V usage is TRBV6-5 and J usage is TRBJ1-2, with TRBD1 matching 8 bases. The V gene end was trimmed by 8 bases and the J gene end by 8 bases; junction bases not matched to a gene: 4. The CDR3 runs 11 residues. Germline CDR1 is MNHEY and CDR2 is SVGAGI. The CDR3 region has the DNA TGTGCCAGCCGCAGGGGGCAGGGCTACACCTTC. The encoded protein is CASRRGQGYTF.

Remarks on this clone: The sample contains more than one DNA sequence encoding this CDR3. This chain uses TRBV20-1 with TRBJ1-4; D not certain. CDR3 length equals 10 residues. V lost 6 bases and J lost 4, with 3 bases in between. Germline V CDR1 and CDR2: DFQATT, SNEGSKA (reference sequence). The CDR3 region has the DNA TGCAGTGCGAGTAATGAAAAACTGTTTTTT. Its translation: CSASNEKLFF.

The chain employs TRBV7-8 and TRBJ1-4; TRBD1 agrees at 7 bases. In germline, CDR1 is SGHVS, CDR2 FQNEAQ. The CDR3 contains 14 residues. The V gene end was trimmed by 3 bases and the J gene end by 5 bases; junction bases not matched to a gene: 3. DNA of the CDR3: TGTGCCAGCAGCTTGACAGGGTTGAATGAAAAACTGTTTTTT. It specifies CASSLTGLNEKLFF.

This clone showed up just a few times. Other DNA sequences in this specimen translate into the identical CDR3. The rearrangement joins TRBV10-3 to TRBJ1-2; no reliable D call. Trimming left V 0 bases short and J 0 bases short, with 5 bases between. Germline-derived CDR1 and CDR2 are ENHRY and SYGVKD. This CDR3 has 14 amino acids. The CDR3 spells CAISESAANYGYTF. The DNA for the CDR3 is TGTGCCATCAGTGAGTCGGCAGCTAACTATGGCTACACCTTC.

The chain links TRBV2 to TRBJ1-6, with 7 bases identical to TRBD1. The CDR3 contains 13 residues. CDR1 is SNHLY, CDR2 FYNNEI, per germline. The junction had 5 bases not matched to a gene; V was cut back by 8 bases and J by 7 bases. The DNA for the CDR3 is TGTGCCAGCGCCGACAGGGAGAATTCACCCCTCCACTTT. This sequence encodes CASADRENSPLHF.

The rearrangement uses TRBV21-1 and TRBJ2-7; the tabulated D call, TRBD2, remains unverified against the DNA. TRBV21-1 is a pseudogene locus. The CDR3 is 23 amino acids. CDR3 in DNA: TGTGCCAGCAGCAACCAGAAATTGGGGGACCCTAGCGGGAGGTTGGGCAGCTCCTACGAGCAGTACTTC. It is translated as CASSNQKLGDPSGRLGSSYEQYF.

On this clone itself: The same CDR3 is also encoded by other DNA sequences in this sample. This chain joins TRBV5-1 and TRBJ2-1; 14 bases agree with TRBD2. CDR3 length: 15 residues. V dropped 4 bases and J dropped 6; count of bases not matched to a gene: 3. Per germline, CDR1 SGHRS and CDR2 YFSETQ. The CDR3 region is CASSAGTSGSNEQFF. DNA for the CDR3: TGCGCCAGCAGCGCCGGGACTAGCGGGAGCAATGAGCAGTTCTTC.

This CDR3 reads CASRGPPYEQYF. CDR3 bases: TGTGCCAGCCGGGGTCCGCCCTACGAGCAGTACTTC. V gene TRBV28 combines with J gene TRBJ2-7, with a tentative D call TRBD2 (5 bases). The germline V and J ends were trimmed by 8 bases and 2 bases, with 10 bases remaining between them. This CDR3 region has 12 residues. Germline CDR1 reads MDHEN; CDR2 reads SYDVKM.

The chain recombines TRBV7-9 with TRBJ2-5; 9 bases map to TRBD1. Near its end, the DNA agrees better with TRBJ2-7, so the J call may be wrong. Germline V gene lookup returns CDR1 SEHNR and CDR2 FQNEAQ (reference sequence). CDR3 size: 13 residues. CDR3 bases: TGTGCCAGCAGCTGGGGACAGGGCTACGAGCAGTACTTC. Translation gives CASSWGQGYEQYF.

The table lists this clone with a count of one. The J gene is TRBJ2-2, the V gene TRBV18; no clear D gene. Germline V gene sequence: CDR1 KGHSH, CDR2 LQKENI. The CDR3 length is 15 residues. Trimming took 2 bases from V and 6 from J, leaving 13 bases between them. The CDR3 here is CASSPGQEKAGELFF. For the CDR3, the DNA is TGTGCCAGCTCACCAGGGCAGGAGAAGGCCGGGGAGCTGTTTTTT.

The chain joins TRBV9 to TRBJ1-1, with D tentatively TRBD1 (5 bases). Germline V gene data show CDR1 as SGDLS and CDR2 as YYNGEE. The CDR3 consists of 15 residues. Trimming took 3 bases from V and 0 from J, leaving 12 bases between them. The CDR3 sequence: CASSGRQRMNTEAFF. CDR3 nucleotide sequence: TGTGCCAGCAGCGGGAGACAGCGGATGAACACTGAAGCTTTCTTT.

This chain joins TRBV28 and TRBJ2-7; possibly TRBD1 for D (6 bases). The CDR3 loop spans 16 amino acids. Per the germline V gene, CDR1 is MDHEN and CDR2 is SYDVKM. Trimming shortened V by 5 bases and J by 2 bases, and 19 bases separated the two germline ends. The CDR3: CASSPAVRDITYEQYF. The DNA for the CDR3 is TGTGCCAGCAGTCCAGCGGTACGGGACATCACCTACGAGCAGTACTTC.

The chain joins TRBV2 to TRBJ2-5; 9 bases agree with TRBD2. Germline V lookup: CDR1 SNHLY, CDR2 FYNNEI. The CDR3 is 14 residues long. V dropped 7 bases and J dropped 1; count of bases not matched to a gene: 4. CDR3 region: CASNSGSSQETQYF. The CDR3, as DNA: TGTGCCAGCAATAGCGGGAGCTCCCAAGAGACCCAGTACTTC.

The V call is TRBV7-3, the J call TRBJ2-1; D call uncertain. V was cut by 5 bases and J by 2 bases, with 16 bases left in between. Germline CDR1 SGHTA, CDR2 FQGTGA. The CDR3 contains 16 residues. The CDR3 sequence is CASSIPGRKAYNEQFF. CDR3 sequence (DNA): TGTGCCAGCAGCATTCCGGGTCGAAAAGCCTACAATGAGCAGTTCTTC. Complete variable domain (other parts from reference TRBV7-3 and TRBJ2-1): GAGVSQTPSNKVTEKGKYVELRCDPISGHTALYWYRQSLGQGPEFLIYFQGTGAADDSGLPNDRFFAVRPEGSVSTLKIQRTERGDSAVYLCASSIPGRKAYNEQFFGPGTRLTVL.

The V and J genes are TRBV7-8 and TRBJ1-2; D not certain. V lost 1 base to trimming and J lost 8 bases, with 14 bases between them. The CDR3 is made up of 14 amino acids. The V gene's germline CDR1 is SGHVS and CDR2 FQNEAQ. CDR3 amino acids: CASSLGSDREGYTF. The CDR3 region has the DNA TGTGCCAGCAGCTTAGGTTCTGATCGAGAGGGCTACACCTTC. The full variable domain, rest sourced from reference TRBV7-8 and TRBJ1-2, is GAGVSQSPRYKVAKRGQDVALRCDPISGHVSLFWYQQALGQGPEFLTYFQNEAQLDKSGLPSDRFFAERPEGSVSTLKIQRTQQEDSAVYLCASSLGSDREGYTFGSGTRLTVV.

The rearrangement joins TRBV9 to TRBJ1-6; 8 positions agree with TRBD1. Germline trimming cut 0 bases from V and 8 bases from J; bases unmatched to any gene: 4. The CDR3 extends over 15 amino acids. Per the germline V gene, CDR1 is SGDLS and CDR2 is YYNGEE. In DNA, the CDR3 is TGTGCCAGCAGCGTAGGGGACAGGAGGGATTCACCCCTCCACTTT. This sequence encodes CASSVGDRRDSPLHF.

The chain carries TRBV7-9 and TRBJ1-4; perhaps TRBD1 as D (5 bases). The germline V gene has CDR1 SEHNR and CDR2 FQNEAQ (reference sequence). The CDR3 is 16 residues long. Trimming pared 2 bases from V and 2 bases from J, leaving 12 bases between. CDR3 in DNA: TGTGCCAGCAGCTTAAATTGGGGGGTGACTAATGAAAAACTGTTTTTT. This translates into CASSLNWGVTNEKLFF.

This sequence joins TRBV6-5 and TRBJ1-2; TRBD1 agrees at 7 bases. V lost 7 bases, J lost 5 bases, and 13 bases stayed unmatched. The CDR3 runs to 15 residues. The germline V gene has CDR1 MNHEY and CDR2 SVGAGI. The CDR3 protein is CASKEGGDSPYGYTF. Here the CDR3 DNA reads TGTGCCAGCAAAGAGGGGGGGGACAGCCCATATGGCTACACCTTC.

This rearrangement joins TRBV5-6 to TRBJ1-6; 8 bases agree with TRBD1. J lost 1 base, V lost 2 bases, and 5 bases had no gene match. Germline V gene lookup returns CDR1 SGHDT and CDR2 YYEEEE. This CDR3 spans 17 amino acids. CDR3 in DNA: TGTGCCAGCAGCTTATTGCAGGGGGCATCCTATAATTCACCCCTCCACTTT. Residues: CASSLLQGASYNSPLHF.

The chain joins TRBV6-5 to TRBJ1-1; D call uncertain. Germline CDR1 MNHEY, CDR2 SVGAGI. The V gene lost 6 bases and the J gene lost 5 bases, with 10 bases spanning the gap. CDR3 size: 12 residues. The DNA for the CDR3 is TGTGCCAGCAGATCCCGAGGAACTGAAGCTTTCTTT. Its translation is CASRSRGTEAFF.

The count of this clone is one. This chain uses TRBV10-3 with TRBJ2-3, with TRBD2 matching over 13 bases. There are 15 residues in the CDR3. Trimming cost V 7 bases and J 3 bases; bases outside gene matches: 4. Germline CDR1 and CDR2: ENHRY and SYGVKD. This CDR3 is CAITAGLAGTDTQYF. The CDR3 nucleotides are TGTGCCATCACCGCGGGACTAGCGGGGACAGATACGCAGTATTTT.

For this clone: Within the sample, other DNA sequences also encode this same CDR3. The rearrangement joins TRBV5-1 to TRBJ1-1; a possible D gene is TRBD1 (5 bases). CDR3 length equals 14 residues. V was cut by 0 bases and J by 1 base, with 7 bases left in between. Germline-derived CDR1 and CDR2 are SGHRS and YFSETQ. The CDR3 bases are TGCGCCAGCAGCTTGGATGGGGGGAACACTGAAGCTTTCTTT. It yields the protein CASSLDGGNTEAFF.

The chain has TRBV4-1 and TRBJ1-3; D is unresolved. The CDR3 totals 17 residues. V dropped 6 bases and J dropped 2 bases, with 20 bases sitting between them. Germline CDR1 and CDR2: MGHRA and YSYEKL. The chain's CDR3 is CASRYTISEVAGNTIYF. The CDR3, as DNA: TGCGCCAGCAGATATACAATCAGCGAGGTCGCTGGAAACACCATATATTTT.

The CDR3, as DNA: TGTGCCAGCAGCCCCGCGGGACTTCACACAGATACGCAGTATTTT. Protein sequence: CASSPAGLHTDTQYF. This sequence joins TRBV11-2 and TRBJ2-3, with a tentative D call TRBD2 (6 bases). This CDR3 comprises 15 residues. Germline loops: CDR1 SGHAT, CDR2 FQNNGV. V lost 5 bases, J lost 2 bases, and 14 bases lay in between.

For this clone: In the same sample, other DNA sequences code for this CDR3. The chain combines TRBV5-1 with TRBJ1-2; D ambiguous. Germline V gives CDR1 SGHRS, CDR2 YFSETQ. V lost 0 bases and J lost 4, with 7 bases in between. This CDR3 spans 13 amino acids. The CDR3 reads CASSLDSTYGYTF. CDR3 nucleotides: TGCGCCAGCAGCTTGGACAGTACCTATGGCTACACCTTC.